The clone carrying this TCR beta chain has at least ten counts. Its antigen remains unknown. The sample is drawn from a study of T cells in Graves' hyperthyroidism and ophthalmopathy. Study findings and constraints: The blood repertoire included most of the expanded thyroid clonotypes above 0.001.

These patients, aged 18 to 65, had recently diagnosed hyperthyroidism lasting under 2 months. Diagnostic assessment was based on clinical symptoms, serum thyroxine and TRAb, thyroid ultrasound and orbital computed tomography. TCR beta CDR3 regions were amplified from RNA. HTBI primers drove first-round RT-PCR of the TCR CDR3. One entry per CDR3 protein results from TCRdb running MiXCR on the multiplex PCR reads. In the table there are over 150,000 distinct CDR3 sequences, 17% of which are singletons. With 5 bases clipped from V and 9 bases from J, the junction kept 3 bases outside the gene matches. This CDR3 comprises 11 residues.

The TCR comes from a woman aged 45-60 years with Graves' hyperthyroidism. V is TRBV12-3 or TRBV12-4 and J is TRBJ2-7; 8 positions match TRBD1. The sequenced sample was blood. The CDR3 DNA reads TGTGCCAGCAGTCTAACAGGGGGGCAGTACTTC. Amino acid sequence: CASSLTGGQYF.